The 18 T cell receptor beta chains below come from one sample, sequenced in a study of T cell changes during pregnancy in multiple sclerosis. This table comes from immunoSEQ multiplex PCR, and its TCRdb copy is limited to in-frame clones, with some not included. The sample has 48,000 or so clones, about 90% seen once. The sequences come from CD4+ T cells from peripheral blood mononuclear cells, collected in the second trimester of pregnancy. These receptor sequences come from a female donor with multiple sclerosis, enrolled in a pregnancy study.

The CDR3 sequence is CASRAQNTGELFF. In DNA form, the CDR3 reads TGTGCCAGCAGAGCCCAGAACACCGGGGAGCTGTTTTTT. This chain connects TRBV6-1 to TRBJ2-2; no clear D gene. The V end was cut by 6 bases, the J end by 1 base, with 6 bases between. Germline CDR1 MNHNS, CDR2 SASEGT. The CDR3 has 13 residues.

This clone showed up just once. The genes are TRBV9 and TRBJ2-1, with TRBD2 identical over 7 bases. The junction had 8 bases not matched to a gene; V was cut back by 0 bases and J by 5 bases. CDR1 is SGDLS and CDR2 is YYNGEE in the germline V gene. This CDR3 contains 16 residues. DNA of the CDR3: TGTGCCAGCAGCGTAGGAGGCGGGAGTGGGGACAATGAGCAGTTCTTC. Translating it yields CASSVGGGSGDNEQFF.

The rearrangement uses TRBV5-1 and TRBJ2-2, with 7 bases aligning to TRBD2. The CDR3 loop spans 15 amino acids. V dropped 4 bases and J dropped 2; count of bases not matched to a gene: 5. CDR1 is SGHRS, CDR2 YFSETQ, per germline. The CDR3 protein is CASSAGLENTGELFF. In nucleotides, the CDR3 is TGCGCCAGCAGCGCCGGACTAGAAAACACCGGGGAGCTGTTTTTT.

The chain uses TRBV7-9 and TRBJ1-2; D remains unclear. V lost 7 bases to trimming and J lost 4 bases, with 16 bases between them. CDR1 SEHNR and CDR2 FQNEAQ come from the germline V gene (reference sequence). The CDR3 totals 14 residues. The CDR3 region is CASTPDQWAYGYTF. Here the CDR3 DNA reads TGTGCCAGCACCCCCGACCAATGGGCCTATGGCTACACCTTC. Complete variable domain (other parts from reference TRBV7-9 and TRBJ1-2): DTGVSQNPRHKITKRGQNVTFRCDPISEHNRLYWYRQTLGQGPEFLTYFQNEAQLEKSRLLSDRFSAERPKGSFSTLEIQRTEQGDSAMYLCASTPDQWAYGYTFGSGTRLTVV.

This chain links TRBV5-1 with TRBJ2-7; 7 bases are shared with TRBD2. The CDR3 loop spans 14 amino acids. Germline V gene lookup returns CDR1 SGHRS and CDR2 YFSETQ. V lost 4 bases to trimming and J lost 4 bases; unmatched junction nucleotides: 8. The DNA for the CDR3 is TGCGCCAGCAGCGCCCGGACTAGGGAGTACGAGCAGTACTTC. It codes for CASSARTREYEQYF.

CDR3 amino acids: CASTRRGEQFF. In nucleotides, the CDR3 is TGTGCCAGCACCCGAAGGGGTGAGCAGTTCTTC. The V gene is TRBV5-4, the J gene TRBJ2-1; D possibly corresponds to TRBD1 (5 bases). The V end was cut by 6 bases, the J end by 9 bases, with 10 bases between. The CDR3 covers 11 residues. Looked up from germline, CDR1 is SGHNT and CDR2 is YYREEE (reference sequence).

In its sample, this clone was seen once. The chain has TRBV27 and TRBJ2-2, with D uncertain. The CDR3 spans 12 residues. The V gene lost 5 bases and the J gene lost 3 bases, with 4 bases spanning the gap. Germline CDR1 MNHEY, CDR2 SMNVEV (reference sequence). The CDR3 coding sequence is TGTGCCAGCAGTCTCTACACCGGGGAGCTGTTTTTT. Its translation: CASSLYTGELFF.

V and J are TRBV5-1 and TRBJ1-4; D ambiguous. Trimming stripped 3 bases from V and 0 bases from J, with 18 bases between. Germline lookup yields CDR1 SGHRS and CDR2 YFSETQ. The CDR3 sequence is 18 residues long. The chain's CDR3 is CASSYLPRTGATNEKLFF. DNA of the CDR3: TGCGCCAGCAGCTACCTACCACGGACCGGGGCAACTAATGAAAAACTGTTTTTT.

For the CDR3, the DNA is TGTGCCAACGGACAGACGAACACCGGGGAGCTGTTTTTT. This codes for CANGQTNTGELFF. The rearrangement links TRBV28 to TRBJ2-2; TRBD1 is a possible D gene (6 bases). From germline, CDR1 is MDHEN and CDR2 SYDVKM. The CDR3 spans 13 residues. V gave up 10 bases and J gave up 0 bases, with 9 bases separating them.

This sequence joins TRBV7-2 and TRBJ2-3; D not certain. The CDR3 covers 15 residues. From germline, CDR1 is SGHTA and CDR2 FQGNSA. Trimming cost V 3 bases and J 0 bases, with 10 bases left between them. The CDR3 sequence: CASSFLPSSTDTQYF. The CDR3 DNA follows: TGTGCCAGCAGCTTCTTACCCAGTAGCACAGATACGCAGTATTTT.

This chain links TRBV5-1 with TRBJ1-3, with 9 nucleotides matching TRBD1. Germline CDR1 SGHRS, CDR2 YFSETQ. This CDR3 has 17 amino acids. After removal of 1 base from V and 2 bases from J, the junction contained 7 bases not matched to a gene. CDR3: CASSLIPGQGAGNTIYF. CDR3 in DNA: TGCGCCAGCAGCTTGATACCGGGACAGGGTGCTGGAAACACCATATATTTT.

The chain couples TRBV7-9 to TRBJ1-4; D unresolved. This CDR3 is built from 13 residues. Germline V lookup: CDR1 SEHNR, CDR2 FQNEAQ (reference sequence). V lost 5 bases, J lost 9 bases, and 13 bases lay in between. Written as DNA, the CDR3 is TGTGCCAGCAGCCCCACGGCGGGGAAAAAACTGTTTTTT. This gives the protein CASSPTAGKKLFF.

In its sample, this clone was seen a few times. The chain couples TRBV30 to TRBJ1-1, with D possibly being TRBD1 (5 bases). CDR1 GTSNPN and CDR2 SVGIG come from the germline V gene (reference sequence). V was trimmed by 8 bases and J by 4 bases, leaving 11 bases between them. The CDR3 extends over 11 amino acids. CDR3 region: CAGGRVTEAFF. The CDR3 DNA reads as TGTGCCGGGGGGAGGGTCACTGAAGCTTTCTTT.

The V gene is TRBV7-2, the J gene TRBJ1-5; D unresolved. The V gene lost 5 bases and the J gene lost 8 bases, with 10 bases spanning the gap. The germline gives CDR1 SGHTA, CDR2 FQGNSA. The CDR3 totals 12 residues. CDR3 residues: CASSQPNKPQHF. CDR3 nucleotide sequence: TGTGCCAGCAGCCAACCTAATAAGCCCCAGCATTTT.

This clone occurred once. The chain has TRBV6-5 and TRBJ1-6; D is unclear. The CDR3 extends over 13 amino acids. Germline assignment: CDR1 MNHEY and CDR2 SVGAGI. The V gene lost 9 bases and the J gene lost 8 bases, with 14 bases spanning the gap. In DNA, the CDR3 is TGTGCCAGTTATCTGGGCCCGGATTCACCCCTCCACTTT. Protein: CASYLGPDSPLHF.

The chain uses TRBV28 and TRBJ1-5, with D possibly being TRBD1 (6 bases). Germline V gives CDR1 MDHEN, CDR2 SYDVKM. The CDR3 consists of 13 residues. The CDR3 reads CGVGGRRFQPQHF. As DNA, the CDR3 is TGTGGGGTCGGGGGGCGCAGGTTTCAGCCCCAGCATTTT.

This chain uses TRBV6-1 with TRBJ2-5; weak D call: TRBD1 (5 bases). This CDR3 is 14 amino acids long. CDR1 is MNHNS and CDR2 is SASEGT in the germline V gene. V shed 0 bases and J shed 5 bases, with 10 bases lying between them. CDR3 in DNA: TGTGCCAGCAGTGAAGCTCCAGGGCGGGAGACCCAGTACTTC. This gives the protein CASSEAPGRETQYF.

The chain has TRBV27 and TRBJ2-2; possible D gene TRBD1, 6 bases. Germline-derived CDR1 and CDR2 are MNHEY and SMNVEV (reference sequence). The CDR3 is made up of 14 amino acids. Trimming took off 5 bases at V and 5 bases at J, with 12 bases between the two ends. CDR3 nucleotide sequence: TGTGCCAGCAGTGAGACAGGAAGTACCGGGGAGCTGTTTTTT. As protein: CASSETGSTGELFF.